In this sample, the clone carrying this T cell receptor beta chain turned up a few times. What it binds is not known. MiXCR, run by TCRdb on the reads, gives a single entry per CDR3 protein. The sample contains 500,000 to 600,000 distinct CDR3 sequences, more than 15% of which appear only once. This specimen comes from a study of T cell repertoires in cytomegalovirus infection. For the study at large: Public TCR beta signatures indicated both CMV infection and matching HLA type.

Study results and limitations: The cumulative frequency of public TCR beta families distinguished individuals who carried CMV together with the relevant HLA. Predominance within the ex vivo response was attributable to HLA-C-restricted CMV-specific TCR beta clonotypes.

The sequenced material came from CD8+ T cells from PBMCs. The TCR sequence derives from a human donor in good health (CMV status not recorded). Some clones in this sample may be carry-over from other donors' samples.

In DNA, the CDR3 is TGCAGTGCTAACGGACTAGCGGGAATAGATACGCAGTATTTT. This sequence encodes CSANGLAGIDTQYF. This chain connects TRBV20-1 to TRBJ2-3; 12 positions match TRBD2. CDR3 length: 14 residues. The trim removed 4 bases at V and 5 bases at J, leaving 4 bases unmatched. Germline CDR1 and CDR2: DFQATT and SNEGSKA (reference sequence).